The T cell receptor beta chain under discussion was sequenced for a study of T cells in localized non-small cell lung cancer. Sequencing used immunoSEQ multiplex PCR; TCRdb keeps in-frame clones, though not all of them. The sample lists 7,500 to 8,500 clones; about 87% were seen once. V was pared by 4 bases and J by 2 bases, with 5 bases of the junction left unmatched. This CDR3 spans 15 amino acids. From germline, CDR1 is SGHTA and CDR2 FQGNSA. Study-wide points: Heterogeneity cannot be ruled out, as sequencing used one tumor region only. With higher T cell density in blood came longer overall survival. Among the top 100 tumor clones, a median around 62 appeared in adjacent lung. Clonality peaked in uninvolved adjacent lung rather than tumor.

As concerns this clone: The antigen is unknown.

The chain links TRBV7-2 to TRBJ2-5; 9 bases map to TRBD2. The material was peripheral blood, obtained before any cancer treatment. The source is a male donor aged 60 or over with stage III lung adenocarcinoma. As DNA, the CDR3 is TGTGCCAGCAGCTATAGCGGGGGTCTACAAGAGACCCAGTACTTC. This gives the protein CASSYSGGLQETQYF.